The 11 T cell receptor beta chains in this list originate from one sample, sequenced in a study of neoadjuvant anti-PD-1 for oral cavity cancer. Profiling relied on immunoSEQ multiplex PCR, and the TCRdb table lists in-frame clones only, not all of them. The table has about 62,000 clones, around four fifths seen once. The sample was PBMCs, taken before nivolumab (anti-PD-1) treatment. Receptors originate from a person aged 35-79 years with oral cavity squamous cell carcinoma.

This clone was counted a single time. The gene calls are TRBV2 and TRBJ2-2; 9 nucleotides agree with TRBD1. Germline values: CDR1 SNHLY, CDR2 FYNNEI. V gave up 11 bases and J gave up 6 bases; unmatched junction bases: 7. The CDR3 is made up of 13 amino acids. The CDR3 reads CAGRTGEAGELFF. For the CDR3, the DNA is TGTGCCGGTCGGACAGGGGAAGCCGGGGAGCTGTTTTTT.

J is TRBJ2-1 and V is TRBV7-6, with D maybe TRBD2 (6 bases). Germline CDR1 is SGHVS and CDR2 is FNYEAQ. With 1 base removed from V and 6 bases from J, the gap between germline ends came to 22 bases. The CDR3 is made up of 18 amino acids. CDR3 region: CASSLVLGGKDTGNEQFF. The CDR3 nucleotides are TGTGCCAGCAGCTTAGTACTTGGGGGGAAAGATACTGGCAATGAGCAGTTCTTC.

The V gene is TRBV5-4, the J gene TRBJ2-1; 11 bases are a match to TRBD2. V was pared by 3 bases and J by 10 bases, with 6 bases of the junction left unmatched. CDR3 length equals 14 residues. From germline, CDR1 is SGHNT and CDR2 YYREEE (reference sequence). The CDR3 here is CASSSTSGIMEQFF. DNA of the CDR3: TGTGCCAGCAGCTCGACTAGCGGGATAATGGAGCAGTTCTTC. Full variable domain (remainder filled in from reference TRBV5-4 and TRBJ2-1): ETGVTQSPTHLIKTRGQQVTLRCSSQSGHNTVSWYQQALGQGPQFIFQYYREEENGRGNFPPRFSGLQFPNYSSELNVNALELDDSALYLCASSSTSGIMEQFFGPGTRLTVL.

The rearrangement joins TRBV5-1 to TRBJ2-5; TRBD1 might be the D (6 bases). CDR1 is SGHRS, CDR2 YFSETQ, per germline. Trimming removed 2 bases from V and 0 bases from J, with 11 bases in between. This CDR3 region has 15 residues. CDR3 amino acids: CASSLGQMYQETQYF. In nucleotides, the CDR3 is TGCGCCAGCAGCTTAGGACAGATGTACCAAGAGACCCAGTACTTC.

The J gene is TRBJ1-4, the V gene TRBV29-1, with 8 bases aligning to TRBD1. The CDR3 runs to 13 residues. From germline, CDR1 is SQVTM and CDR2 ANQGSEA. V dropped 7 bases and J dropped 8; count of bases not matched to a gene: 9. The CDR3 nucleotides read TGCAGCGGCGGCAGGGGGCCCGAGGAAAAACTGTTTTTT. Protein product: CSGGRGPEEKLFF.

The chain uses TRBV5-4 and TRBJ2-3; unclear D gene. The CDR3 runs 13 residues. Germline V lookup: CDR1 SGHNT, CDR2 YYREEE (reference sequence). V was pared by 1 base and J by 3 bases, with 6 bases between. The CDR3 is CASSLLGTDTQYF. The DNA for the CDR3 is TGTGCCAGCAGCTTGTTGGGAACAGATACGCAGTATTTT.

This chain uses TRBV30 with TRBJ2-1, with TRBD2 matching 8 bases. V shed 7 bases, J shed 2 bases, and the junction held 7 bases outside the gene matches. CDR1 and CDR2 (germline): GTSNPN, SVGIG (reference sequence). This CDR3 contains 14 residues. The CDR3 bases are TGTGCCTCATCCTCGGGACTAGCCTACAATGAGCAGTTCTTC. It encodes CASSSGLAYNEQFF.

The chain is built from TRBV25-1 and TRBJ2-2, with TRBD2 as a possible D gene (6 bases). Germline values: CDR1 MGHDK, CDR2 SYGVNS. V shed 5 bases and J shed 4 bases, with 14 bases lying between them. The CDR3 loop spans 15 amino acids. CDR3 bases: TGTGCCAGCAGTCATGGGAGGTTGGGCACCGGGGAGCTGTTTTTT. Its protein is CASSHGRLGTGELFF. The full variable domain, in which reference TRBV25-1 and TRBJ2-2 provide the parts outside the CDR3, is EADIYQTPRYLVIGTGKKITLECSQTMGHDKMYWYQQDPGMELHLIHYSYGVNSTEKGDLSSESTVSRIRTEHFPLTLESARPSHTSQYLCASSHGRLGTGELFFGEGSRLTVL.

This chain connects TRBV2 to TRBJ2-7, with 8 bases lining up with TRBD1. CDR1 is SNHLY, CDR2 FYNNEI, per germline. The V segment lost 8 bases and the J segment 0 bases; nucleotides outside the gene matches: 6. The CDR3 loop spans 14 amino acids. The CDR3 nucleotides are TGTGCCAGCCAGGACAGGGTAACCTCCTACGAGCAGTACTTC. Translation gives CASQDRVTSYEQYF.

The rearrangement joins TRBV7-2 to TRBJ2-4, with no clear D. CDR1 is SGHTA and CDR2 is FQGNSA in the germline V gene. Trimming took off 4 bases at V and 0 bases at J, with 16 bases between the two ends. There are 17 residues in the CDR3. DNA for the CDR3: TGTGCCAGCAGCTCCGGAGTGGAATTGACAGCCAAAAACATTCAGTACTTC. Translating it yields CASSSGVELTAKNIQYF.

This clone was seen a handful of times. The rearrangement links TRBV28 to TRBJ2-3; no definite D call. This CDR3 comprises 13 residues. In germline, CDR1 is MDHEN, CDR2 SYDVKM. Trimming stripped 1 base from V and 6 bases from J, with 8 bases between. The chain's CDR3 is CASSLSARDTQYF. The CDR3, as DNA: TGTGCCAGCAGTTTATCGGCGCGTGATACGCAGTATTTT. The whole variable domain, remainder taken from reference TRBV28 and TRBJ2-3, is DVKVTQSSRYLVKRTGEKVFLECVQDMDHENMFWYRQDPGLGLRLIYFSYDVKMKEKGDIPEGYSVSREKKERFSLILESASTNQTSMYLCASSLSARDTQYFGPGTRLTVL.